One sample yielded the 32 T cell receptor beta chains listed below, sequenced in a study of cytomegalovirus exposure and HLA in healthy donors (dated by TCRdb to about 2017). The method behind the library was the immunoSEQ multiplex PCR assay. For the multiplex PCR, a mixture combining 60 forward primers for TCR Vbeta segments and 13 reverse primers for TCR Jbeta segments was used. Sourced from immuneACCESS, this table was stored by TCRdb with only in-frame sequences that have V and J called. A share of the clones is absent; for the studies checked, an unresolved V gene accounts for under half, and the remainder has no known explanation. Within this sample are some 180,000 clones, with roughly 74% of them counted one time only. About 3.1% of the sample is in the top ten clones. Input material: PBMCs. The receptors were gathered from a female donor in good health and CMV-seronegative.

The chain combines TRBV27 with TRBJ2-3, with D tentatively TRBD1 (7 bases). This CDR3 region has 14 residues. Germline CDR1 reads MNHEY; CDR2 reads SMNVEV (reference sequence). Trimming took off 10 bases at V and 8 bases at J, with 22 bases between the two ends. DNA for the CDR3: TGTGCCACCGGTGGGACTTTCCAGGGGGGTACGCAGTATTTT. Translated: CATGGTFQGGTQYF.

This sequence joins TRBV7-8 and TRBJ2-5; TRBD1 agrees at 8 bases. The assigned J gene may be wrong: the sequence end matches TRBJ2-7 better. The germline V gene has CDR1 SGHVS and CDR2 FQNEAQ. The CDR3 extends over 17 amino acids. CDR3 sequence: CASSLIGTGTGAYEQYF. The CDR3 bases are TGTGCCAGCAGCTTAATAGGTACCGGGACAGGCGCATACGAGCAGTACTTC.

The chain carries TRBV7-8 and TRBJ2-2, with D tentatively TRBD2 (6 bases). Deletions cut 3 bases from V and 7 bases from J, with 21 bases between. The length of the CDR3 is 17 residues. Germline V gene data show CDR1 as SGHVS and CDR2 as FQNEAQ. This CDR3 is CASSLAGRPPIGGELFF. The CDR3 DNA is TGTGCCAGCAGCTTGGCGGGGAGGCCCCCGATAGGCGGGGAGCTGTTTTTT.

V usage is TRBV30 and J usage is TRBJ2-5, with TRBD1 as a possible D gene (5 bases). Trimming stripped 1 base from V and 7 bases from J, with 16 bases between. The CDR3 is 14 amino acids. CDR1 is GTSNPN and CDR2 is SVGIG in the germline V gene (reference sequence). In DNA form, the CDR3 reads TGTGCCTGGAGTGCCCCTAGAGTGGGGCGGACCCAGTACTTC. As protein: CAWSAPRVGRTQYF.

The V call is TRBV7-3, the J call TRBJ1-4; 7 bases align to TRBD1. V shed 1 base and J 3 bases; nucleotides not matched to a gene: 8. From germline, CDR1 is SGHTA and CDR2 FQGTGA. CDR3 size: 17 residues. CDR3 DNA sequence: TGTGCCAGCAGCTTAAGGGGAAGACAGGGACCTAATGAAAAACTGTTTTTT. Encoded protein: CASSLRGRQGPNEKLFF.

This clone was found a few times. The chain recombines TRBV28 with TRBJ2-1; D uncertain. The CDR3 spans 13 residues. The germline CDR1 and CDR2 sequences are MDHEN and SYDVKM. V gave up 8 bases and J gave up 8 bases, with 16 bases separating them. The CDR3 region is CASLSLLADEQFF. Written as DNA, the CDR3 is TGTGCCAGCCTCAGTTTGTTGGCCGATGAGCAGTTCTTC.

This chain links TRBV4-1 with TRBJ1-6, with D possibly TRBD1 on 5 matching bases. The CDR3 spans 17 residues. V lost 1 base, J lost 5 bases, and 15 bases lay in between. From germline, CDR1 is MGHRA and CDR2 YSYEKL. The CDR3 is CASSQVYRSRDNSPLHF. DNA of the CDR3: TGCGCCAGCAGCCAAGTCTATAGATCCAGGGATAATTCACCCCTCCACTTT.

CDR3 nucleotides: TGTGCCAGTAGTATAGATCTGGGAGGGGATGGGCCCCAGCATTTT. As protein: CASSIDLGGDGPQHF. V is TRBV19 and J is TRBJ1-5; the D gene is possibly TRBD1 (5 bases). Trimming left V 0 bases short and J 9 bases short, with 15 bases between. Per germline, CDR1 LNHDA and CDR2 SQIVND (reference sequence). This CDR3 contains 15 residues.

The chain carries TRBV19 and TRBJ1-4; D gene uncertain. Germline V CDR1 and CDR2: LNHDA, SQIVND (reference sequence). Trimming cost V 9 bases and J 5 bases, with 16 bases left between them. This CDR3 spans 14 amino acids. The DNA for the CDR3 is TGTGCCAGCATTAAGACCGGGTCGAATGAAAAACTGTTTTTT. Translation: CASIKTGSNEKLFF.

The chain joins TRBV15 to TRBJ1-6; D ambiguous. This CDR3 region has 13 residues. Germline V gene sequence: CDR1 LNHNV, CDR2 YYDKDF (reference sequence). V lost 8 bases, J lost 6 bases, and 11 bases lay in between. CDR3 DNA: TGTGCCACCTCCGGGTTTAGTAATTCACCCCTCCACTTT. This translates into CATSGFSNSPLHF.

For the CDR3, the DNA is TGTGCCACCACCAGGTACGGGGGAGAGCAGTACTTC. Its protein is CATTRYGGEQYF. The chain links TRBV6-5 to TRBJ2-7; a possible D gene is TRBD2 (6 bases). This CDR3 spans 12 amino acids. Germline V gene sequence: CDR1 MNHEY, CDR2 SVGAGI. Between the trimmed V and J ends, which lost 10 bases and 7 bases, there was a span of 17 bases.

The chain is built from TRBV29-1 and TRBJ2-5, with a tentative D call TRBD2 (7 bases). Trimming removed 4 bases from V and 3 bases from J, with 15 bases in between. Germline CDR1 is SQVTM and CDR2 is ANQGSEA. This CDR3 has 14 residues. CDR3 in amino acids: CSVAIRGGKETQYF. The DNA for the CDR3 is TGCAGCGTTGCAATTAGGGGGGGTAAAGAGACCCAGTACTTC.

This clone has more than one count but fewer than ten. The gene calls are TRBV7-8 and TRBJ1-1; 11 nucleotides match TRBD1. The length of the CDR3 is 16 residues. The V segment lost 6 bases and the J segment 5 bases; nucleotides outside the gene matches: 11. Germline CDR1 SGHVS, CDR2 FQNEAQ. CDR3 in amino acids: CASSYWTGGLDTEAFF. The CDR3 DNA reads TGTGCCAGCAGTTACTGGACAGGGGGCTTGGATACTGAAGCTTTCTTT.

This clone appeared a few times. This chain uses TRBV10-3 with TRBJ1-2; no clear D gene. The CDR3 has 12 amino acids. In germline, CDR1 is ENHRY, CDR2 SYGVKD. V lost 4 bases, J lost 10 bases, and 13 bases lay in between. CDR3 DNA: TGTGCCATCAGTGTGGGCCCCCGAGACTACACCTTC. Translation gives CAISVGPRDYTF.

The rearrangement joins TRBV6-1 to TRBJ1-4, with 10 bases fitting TRBD1. The CDR3 is 14 residues long. V dropped 11 bases and J dropped 8; count of bases not matched to a gene: 11. Per the germline V gene, CDR1 is MNHNS and CDR2 is SASEGT. The CDR3 region is CAGSRQGAGEKLFF. In nucleotides, the CDR3 is TGTGCCGGATCAAGACAGGGGGCAGGCGAAAAACTGTTTTTT.

CDR3 DNA: TGTGCCAGCTCGCTTGGGACAGGGAATCAGCCCCAGCATTTT. It encodes CASSLGTGNQPQHF. The chain employs TRBV18 and TRBJ1-5; 9 bases line up with TRBD1. CDR3 size: 14 residues. The V segment lost 6 bases and the J segment 4 bases; nucleotides outside the gene matches: 4. The germline CDR1 and CDR2 sequences are KGHSH and LQKENI.

This clone was counted between two and nine times. V is TRBV6-1 and J is TRBJ1-5, with D possibly being TRBD1 (5 bases). The germline gives CDR1 MNHNS, CDR2 SASEGT. Trimming cost V 3 bases and J 2 bases, with 14 bases left between them. The CDR3 is made up of 16 amino acids. The CDR3 here is CASSDGTVVGNQPQHF. CDR3 nucleotide sequence: TGTGCCAGCAGTGACGGGACTGTGGTCGGCAATCAGCCCCAGCATTTT.

This chain uses TRBV19 with TRBJ1-1; no clear D. Looked up from germline, CDR1 is LNHDA and CDR2 is SQIVND (reference sequence). Between the trimmed V and J ends, which lost 2 bases and 0 bases, there was a span of 7 bases. The CDR3 is 14 amino acids. The CDR3 here is CASSIQRMNTEAFF. As DNA, the CDR3 is TGTGCCAGTAGTATACAGCGCATGAACACTGAAGCTTTCTTT.

CDR3 protein: CASSKGLAGEGAIQYF. DNA for the CDR3: TGCGCCAGCAGCAAGGGACTAGCGGGAGAGGGGGCCATTCAGTACTTC. V gene TRBV5-1 combines with J gene TRBJ2-4; 14 bases are a match to TRBD2. The V gene's germline CDR1 is SGHRS and CDR2 YFSETQ. The CDR3 sequence is 16 residues long. The V and J ends lost 4 bases and 9 bases, in that order; junction bases with no gene match: 9.

With respect to this clone: One end of the junction fails to match germline, which may point to a read error. V and J are TRBV7-9 and TRBJ1-1; D may be TRBD1 (5 bases). This CDR3 has 13 residues. Germline V lookup: CDR1 SEHNR, CDR2 FQNEAQ (reference sequence). This chain's CDR3 is CSSSFTGNTEAFF. The CDR3 region has the DNA TGTTCCAGCAGCTTCACAGGGAACACTGAAGCTTTCTTT.

The chain uses TRBV11-2 and TRBJ2-5; no reliable D call. The CDR3 has 11 residues. CDR1 and CDR2 (germline): SGHAT, FQNNGV. V lost 5 bases, J lost 5 bases, and 6 bases lay in between. The CDR3 region is CASSAWETQYF. CDR3 in DNA: TGTGCCAGCAGCGCGTGGGAGACCCAGTACTTC.

This clone has only a few counts. CDR3 bases: TGCGCCAGCAGCCAAGATAGGCTAGCGGGAGATTTGCAGTACTTC. Its translation is CASSQDRLAGDLQYF. The chain joins TRBV4-3 to TRBJ2-7; 10 positions agree with TRBD2. Germline values: CDR1 LGHNA, CDR2 YSLEER. CDR3 length: 15 residues. Losses at the gene ends were 0 bases for V and 9 bases for J; bases not matched to a gene: 8.

CDR3 loop: CASSLGLAGAHEQFF. The CDR3 bases are TGTGCCAGCAGTTTGGGACTAGCGGGAGCCCATGAGCAGTTCTTC. The J gene is TRBJ2-1, the V gene TRBV27; 14 positions agree with TRBD2. The CDR3 spans 15 residues. V lost 3 bases to trimming and J lost 8 bases; unmatched junction nucleotides: 3. The V gene's germline CDR1 is MNHEY and CDR2 SMNVEV (reference sequence).

A single count supports this clone. The chain has TRBV7-2 and TRBJ1-6; 7 bases are a match to TRBD1. V lost 5 bases, J lost 8 bases, and 6 bases stayed unmatched. This CDR3 contains 14 residues. In germline, CDR1 is SGHTA, CDR2 FQGNSA. CDR3 nucleotides: TGTGCCAGCAGCCGGACAGGAGGGGATTCACCCCTCCACTTT. The encoded protein is CASSRTGGDSPLHF. The complete variable domain, with remaining parts taken from reference TRBV7-2 and TRBJ1-6, reads GAGVSQSPSNKVTEKGKDVELRCDPISGHTALYWYRQSLGQGLEFLIYFQGNSAPDKSGLPSDRFSAERTGGSVSTLTIQRTQQEDSAVYLCASSRTGGDSPLHFGNGTRLTVT.

The V and J genes are TRBV4-1 and TRBJ2-2, with 13 bases fitting TRBD2. CDR3 length equals 18 residues. Per the germline V gene, CDR1 is MGHRA and CDR2 is YSYEKL. Unmatched junction bases numbered 5, after V lost 0 bases and J lost 4 bases. Written as DNA, the CDR3 is TGCGCCAGCAGCCAAGAACTAGCGGGGGGGCCAGGCACCGGGGAGCTGTTTTTT. Translation: CASSQELAGGPGTGELFF.

V usage is TRBV18 and J usage is TRBJ2-1, with TRBD2 matching over 9 bases. The CDR3 runs 16 residues. Germline V gene sequence: CDR1 KGHSH, CDR2 LQKENI. The V gene end was trimmed by 6 bases and the J gene end by 0 bases; junction bases not matched to a gene: 6. This chain's CDR3 is CASSRSSGSSYNEQFF. In nucleotides, the CDR3 is TGTGCCAGCTCCCGCAGTAGCGGGAGCTCCTACAATGAGCAGTTCTTC.

As concerns this clone: Distinct nucleotide sequences in the sample also encode this CDR3. The gene calls are TRBV9 and TRBJ2-7; the match to TRBD1 covers 8 bases. Germline CDR1 SGDLS, CDR2 YYNGEE. This CDR3 region has 14 residues. The V segment lost 3 bases and the J segment 3 bases; nucleotides outside the gene matches: 5. The CDR3 protein is CASSEGQVGYEQYF. CDR3 coding DNA: TGTGCCAGCAGCGAGGGACAGGTAGGCTACGAGCAGTACTTC. Together with reference TRBV9 and TRBJ2-7, the CDR3 gives the full variable domain: DSGVTQTPKHLITATGQRVTLRCSPRSGDLSVYWYQQSLDQGLQFLIQYYNGEERAKGNILERFSAQQFPDLHSELNLSSLELGDSALYFCASSEGQVGYEQYFGPGTRLTVT.

In its sample, this clone was seen many times. The V call is TRBV11-2, the J call TRBJ1-1; a possible D gene is TRBD1 (6 bases). Germline lookup yields CDR1 SGHAT and CDR2 FQNNGV. Trimming cost V 6 bases and J 6 bases, with 11 bases left between them. The CDR3 consists of 12 residues. The CDR3: CASSWTVSEAFF. As DNA, the CDR3 is TGTGCCAGCAGTTGGACAGTTTCTGAAGCTTTCTTT.

This clone has only a few counts. The V and J genes are TRBV30 and TRBJ2-7; D gene unclear. The CDR3 has 13 amino acids. Germline V lookup: CDR1 GTSNPN, CDR2 SVGIG (reference sequence). The ends were cut back, 1 base at V and 3 bases at J, with 10 bases in the middle. The CDR3, as DNA: TGTGCCTGGAGTGAGAGAAACGGCTACGAGCAGTACTTC. Its protein product is CAWSERNGYEQYF.

The V call is TRBV6-1, the J call TRBJ2-5; tentatively, D is TRBD2 (7 bases). V was cut by 7 bases and J by 5 bases, with 20 bases left in between. The CDR3 totals 15 residues. CDR1 is MNHNS and CDR2 is SASEGT in the germline V gene. CDR3 DNA sequence: TGTGCCAGCATCCCCTTGGGGGGGCTTGGGGAGACCCAGTACTTC. This codes for CASIPLGGLGETQYF.

The J gene is TRBJ2-3, the V gene TRBV5-1; 11 bases are shared with TRBD2. CDR1 is SGHRS and CDR2 is YFSETQ in the germline V gene. V shed 0 bases, J shed 3 bases, and the junction held 3 bases outside the gene matches. The CDR3 has 16 amino acids. CDR3 in DNA: TGCGCCAGCAGCTTGGAGCCTAGCGGGGGGACAGATACGCAGTATTTT. Translating it yields CASSLEPSGGTDTQYF.

This sequence joins TRBV7-2 and TRBJ2-1; tentatively, D is TRBD2 (6 bases). The germline V gene encodes CDR1 SGHTA and CDR2 FQGNSA. The CDR3 extends over 15 amino acids. With 4 bases removed from V and 4 bases from J, the gap between germline ends came to 14 bases. Here the CDR3 DNA reads TGTGCCAGCAGCTCCATGGCGGGAAGATACAATGAGCAGTTCTTC. This encodes CASSSMAGRYNEQFF.